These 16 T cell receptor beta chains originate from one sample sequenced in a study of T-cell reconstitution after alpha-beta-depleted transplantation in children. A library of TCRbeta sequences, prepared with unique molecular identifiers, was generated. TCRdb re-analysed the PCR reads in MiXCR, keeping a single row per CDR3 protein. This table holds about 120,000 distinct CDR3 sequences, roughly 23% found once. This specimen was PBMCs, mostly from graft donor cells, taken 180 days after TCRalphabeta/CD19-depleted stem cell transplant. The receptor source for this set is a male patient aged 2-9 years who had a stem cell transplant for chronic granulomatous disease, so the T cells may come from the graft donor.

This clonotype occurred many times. CDR3 protein: CASSQFSYEQYF. CDR3 sequence (DNA): TGTGCCAGCAGCCAATTTTCCTACGAGCAGTACTTC. The chain uses TRBV3-1 and TRBJ2-7; no reliable D call. Per germline, CDR1 LGHDT and CDR2 YNNKEL (reference sequence). This CDR3 is built from 12 residues. V lost 2 bases to trimming and J lost 1 base, with 3 bases between them.

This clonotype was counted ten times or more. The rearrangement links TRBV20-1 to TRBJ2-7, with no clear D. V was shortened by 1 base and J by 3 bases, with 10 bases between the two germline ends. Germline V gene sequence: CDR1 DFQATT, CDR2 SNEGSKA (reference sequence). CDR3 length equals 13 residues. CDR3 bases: TGCAGTGCTAGAGCCGATCTGCTCTACGAGCAGTACTTC. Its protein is CSARADLLYEQYF.

The CDR3 DNA is TGTGCCAGCAGTCCGATGACTAGCGGGAGCTCCTACGAGCAGTACTTC. This sequence encodes CASSPMTSGSSYEQYF. The chain couples TRBV28 to TRBJ2-7; 12 positions match TRBD2. The trim removed 5 bases at V and 0 bases at J, leaving 5 bases unmatched. The CDR3 consists of 16 residues. Germline V gene data show CDR1 as MDHEN and CDR2 as SYDVKM.

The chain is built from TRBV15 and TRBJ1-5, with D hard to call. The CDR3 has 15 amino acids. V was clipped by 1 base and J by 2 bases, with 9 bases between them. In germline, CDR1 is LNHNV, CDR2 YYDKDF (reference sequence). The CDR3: CATSRAGPGNQPQHF. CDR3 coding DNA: TGTGCCACCAGCAGAGCCGGGCCCGGCAATCAGCCCCAGCATTTT.

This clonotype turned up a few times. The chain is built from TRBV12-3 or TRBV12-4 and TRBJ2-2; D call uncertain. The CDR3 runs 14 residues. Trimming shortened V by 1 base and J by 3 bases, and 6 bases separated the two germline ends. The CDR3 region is CASSLVRHTGELFF. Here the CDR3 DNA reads TGTGCCAGCAGTTTAGTACGGCACACCGGGGAGCTGTTTTTT.

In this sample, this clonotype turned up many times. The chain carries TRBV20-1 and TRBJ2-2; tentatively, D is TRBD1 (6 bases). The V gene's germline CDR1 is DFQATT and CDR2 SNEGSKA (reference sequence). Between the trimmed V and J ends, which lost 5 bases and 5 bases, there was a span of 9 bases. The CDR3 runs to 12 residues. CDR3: CSAFTGTGELFF. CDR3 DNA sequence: TGCAGTGCTTTTACAGGGACCGGGGAGCTGTTTTTT.

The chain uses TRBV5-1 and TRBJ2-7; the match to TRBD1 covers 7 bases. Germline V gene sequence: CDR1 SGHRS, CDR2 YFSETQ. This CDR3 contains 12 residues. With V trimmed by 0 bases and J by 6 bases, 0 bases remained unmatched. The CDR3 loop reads CASSLEGAEQYF. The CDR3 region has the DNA TGCGCCAGCAGCTTGGAGGGGGCCGAGCAGTACTTC.

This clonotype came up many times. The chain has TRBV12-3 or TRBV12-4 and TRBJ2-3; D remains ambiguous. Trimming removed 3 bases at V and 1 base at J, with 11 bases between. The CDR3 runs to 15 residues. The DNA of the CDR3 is TGTGCCAGCAGTTTCGACTCACTTGGCACAGATACGCAGTATTTT. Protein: CASSFDSLGTDTQYF.

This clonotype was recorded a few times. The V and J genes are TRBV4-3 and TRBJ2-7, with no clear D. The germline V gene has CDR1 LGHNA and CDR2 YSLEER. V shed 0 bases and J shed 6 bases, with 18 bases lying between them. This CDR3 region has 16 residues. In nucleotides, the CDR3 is TGCGCCAGCAGCCAAGATCGATTGCCCCCTCCCGTCGAGCAGTACTTC. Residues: CASSQDRLPPPVEQYF.

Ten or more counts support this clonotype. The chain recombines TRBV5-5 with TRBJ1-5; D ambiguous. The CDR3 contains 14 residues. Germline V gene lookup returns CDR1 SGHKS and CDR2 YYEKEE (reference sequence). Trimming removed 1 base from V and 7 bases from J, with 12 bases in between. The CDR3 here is CASSLHFLGQPQHF. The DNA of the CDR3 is TGTGCCAGCAGCTTGCACTTCTTGGGGCAGCCCCAGCATTTT. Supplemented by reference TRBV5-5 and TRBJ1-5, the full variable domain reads DAGVTQSPTHLIKTRGQQVTLRCSPISGHKSVSWYQQVLGQGPQFIFQYYEKEERGRGNFPDRFSARQFPNYSSELNVNALLLGDSALYLCASSLHFLGQPQHFGDGTRLSIL.

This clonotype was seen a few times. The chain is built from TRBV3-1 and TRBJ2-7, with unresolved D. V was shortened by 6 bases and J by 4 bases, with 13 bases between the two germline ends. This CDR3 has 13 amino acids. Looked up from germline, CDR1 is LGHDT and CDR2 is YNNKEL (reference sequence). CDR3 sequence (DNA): TGTGCCAGCAGTGACACTTTAGGGTACGAGCAGTACTTC. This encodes CASSDTLGYEQYF.

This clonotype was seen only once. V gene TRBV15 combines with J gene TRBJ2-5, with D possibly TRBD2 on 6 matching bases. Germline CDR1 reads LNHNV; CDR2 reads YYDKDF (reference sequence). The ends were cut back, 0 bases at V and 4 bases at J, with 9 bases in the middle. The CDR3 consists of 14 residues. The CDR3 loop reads CATSRDLGGETQYF. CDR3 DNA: TGTGCCACCAGCAGAGATTTGGGAGGAGAGACCCAGTACTTC.

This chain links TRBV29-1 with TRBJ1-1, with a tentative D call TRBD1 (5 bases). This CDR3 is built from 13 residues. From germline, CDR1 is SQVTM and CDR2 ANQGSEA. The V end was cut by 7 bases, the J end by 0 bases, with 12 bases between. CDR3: CSAFWGMNTEAFF. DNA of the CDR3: TGCAGCGCTTTCTGGGGGATGAACACTGAAGCTTTCTTT.

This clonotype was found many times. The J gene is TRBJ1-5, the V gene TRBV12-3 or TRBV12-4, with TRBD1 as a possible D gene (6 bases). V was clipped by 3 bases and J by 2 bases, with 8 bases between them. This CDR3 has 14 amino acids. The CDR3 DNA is TGTGCCAGCAGTTTCCACAGGGGCAATCAGCCCCAGCATTTT. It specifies CASSFHRGNQPQHF.

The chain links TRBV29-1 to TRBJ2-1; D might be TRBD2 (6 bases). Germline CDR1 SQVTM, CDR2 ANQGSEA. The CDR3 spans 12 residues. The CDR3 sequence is CCGEERYNEQFF. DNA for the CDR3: TGCTGCGGGGAGGAGCGTTACAATGAGCAGTTCTTC.

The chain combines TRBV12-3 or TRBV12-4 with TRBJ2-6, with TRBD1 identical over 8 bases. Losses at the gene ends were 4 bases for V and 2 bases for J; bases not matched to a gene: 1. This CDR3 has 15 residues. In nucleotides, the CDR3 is TGTGCCAGCAGTTCAGGGGGCGCTGGGGCCAACGTCCTGACTTTC. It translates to CASSSGGAGANVLTF.